This TCR beta chain was found in a study of T cells in lung cancer brain metastases. In the study overall: No interval therapy was given to nine tenths of the roughly 20 patients.

On this clone: Its antigen is undetermined.

This CDR3 is built from 12 residues. V gave up 6 bases and J gave up 4 bases, with 7 bases separating them. Germline V gene data show CDR1 as MDHEN and CDR2 as SYDVKM. General study results and limits: Most clones were lesion-specific, with limited overlap between paired lesions (mean Morisita index approximately 0.24).

Exclusion applied to anyone with multiple prior malignancies. Assay: immunoSEQ multiplex PCR; the TCRdb copy retains only in-frame clones and omits some. The sample carries thousands of clones, roughly 84% recorded once. Sequencing input: tumor tissue from the primary lung tumor. This chain joins TRBV28 and TRBJ1-3; D remains unclear. This TCR derives from a woman aged 50 to 65 with non-small cell lung cancer. CDR3 sequence reads: CASRSSGNTIYF. Written as DNA, the CDR3 is TGTGCCAGCAGATCCAGCGGAAACACCATATATTTT.